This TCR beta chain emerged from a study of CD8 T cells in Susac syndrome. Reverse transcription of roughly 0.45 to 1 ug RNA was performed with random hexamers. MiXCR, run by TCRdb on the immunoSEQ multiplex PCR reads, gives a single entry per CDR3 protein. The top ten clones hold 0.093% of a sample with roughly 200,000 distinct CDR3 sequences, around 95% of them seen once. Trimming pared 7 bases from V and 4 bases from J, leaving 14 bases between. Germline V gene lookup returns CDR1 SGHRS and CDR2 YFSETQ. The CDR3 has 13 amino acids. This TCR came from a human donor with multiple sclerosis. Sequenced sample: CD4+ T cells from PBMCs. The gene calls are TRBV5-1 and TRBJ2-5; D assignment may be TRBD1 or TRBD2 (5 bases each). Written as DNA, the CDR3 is TGCGCCAGCGGGGACGCCCGTGTAGAGACCCAGTACTTC. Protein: CASGDARVETQYF.